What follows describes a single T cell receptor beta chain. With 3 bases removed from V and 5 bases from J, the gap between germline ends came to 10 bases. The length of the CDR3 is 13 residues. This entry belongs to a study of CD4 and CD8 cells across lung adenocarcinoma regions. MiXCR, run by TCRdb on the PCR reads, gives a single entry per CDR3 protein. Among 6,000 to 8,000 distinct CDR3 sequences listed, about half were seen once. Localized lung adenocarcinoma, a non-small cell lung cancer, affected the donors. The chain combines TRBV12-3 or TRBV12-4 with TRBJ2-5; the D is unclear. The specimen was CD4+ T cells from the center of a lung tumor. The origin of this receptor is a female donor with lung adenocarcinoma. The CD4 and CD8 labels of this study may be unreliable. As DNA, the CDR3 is TGTGCCAGCAGTTTTGTCTCGGCGGAGACCCAGTACTTC. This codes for CASSFVSAETQYF.